The 30 T cell receptor beta chains below all came from one sample that was sequenced in a study of blood T cell repertoires in COVID-19. Clones were read by immunoSEQ multiplex PCR, and TCRdb kept only the in-frame ones, dropping some. The table includes a few hundred thousand clones, approximately 87% detected once. The specimen sequenced was peripheral blood. The receptors stem from a man in his fifties or sixties with acute or convalescent COVID-19.

The rearrangement uses TRBV5-1 and TRBJ1-3, with D perhaps TRBD1 (5 bases). This CDR3 is built from 17 residues. Germline V CDR1 and CDR2: SGHRS, YFSETQ. V dropped 4 bases and J dropped 4 bases, with 21 bases sitting between them. The CDR3 loop is CASSPNGGALGGNTIYF. For the CDR3, the DNA is TGCGCCAGCAGCCCGAACGGTGGGGCTCTCGGGGGAAACACCATATATTTT. Based on the CDR3 plus reference TRBV5-1 and TRBJ1-3, the full variable domain is KAGVTQTPRYLIKTRGQQVTLSCSPISGHRSVSWYQQTPGQGLQFLFEYFSETQRNKGNFPGRFSGRQFSNSRSEMNVSTLELGDSALYLCASSPNGGALGGNTIYFGEGSWLTVV.

CDR3 sequence (DNA): TGTGCCAGCAGCTTAGGCCAGGTCCGCAATGAGCAGTTCTTC. Translating it yields CASSLGQVRNEQFF. The gene calls are TRBV11-2 and TRBJ2-1; D is unresolved. The germline gives CDR1 SGHAT, CDR2 FQNNGV. The CDR3 runs to 14 residues. Trimming cost V 1 base and J 6 bases, with 10 bases left between them.

This sequence joins TRBV20-1 and TRBJ2-1, with 7 positions matching TRBD2. The germline CDR1 and CDR2 sequences are DFQATT and SNEGSKA (reference sequence). The CDR3 contains 15 residues. The V and J ends lost 3 bases and 7 bases, in that order; junction bases with no gene match: 12. CDR3 DNA sequence: TGCAGTGCTAGTCGGGCGGGAGATGTGGTGAATGAGCAGTTCTTC. This encodes CSASRAGDVVNEQFF.

The chain employs TRBV11-2 and TRBJ2-5; D might be TRBD1 (7 bases). The CDR3 covers 15 residues. Trimming left V 2 bases short and J 5 bases short, with 15 bases between. Germline V gene sequence: CDR1 SGHAT, CDR2 FQNNGV. CDR3: CASSLQGVGGETQYF. CDR3 DNA: TGTGCCAGCAGCTTACAGGGGGTGGGAGGCGAGACCCAGTACTTC.

This clone was recorded only once. The chain is built from TRBV10-3 and TRBJ2-7, with TRBD2 matching 9 bases. Germline CDR1 reads ENHRY; CDR2 reads SYGVKD. The CDR3 runs 13 residues. With 7 bases clipped from V and 2 bases from J, the junction kept 3 bases outside the gene matches. The CDR3 sequence: CAITSGTTYEQYF. The DNA for the CDR3 is TGTGCCATCACTAGCGGGACCACCTACGAGCAGTACTTC.

This chain uses TRBV14 with TRBJ2-7; TRBD2 is a possible D gene (6 bases). Trimming took off 3 bases at V and 7 bases at J, with 16 bases between the two ends. The V gene's germline CDR1 is SGHDN and CDR2 FVKESK. This CDR3 contains 14 residues. Here the CDR3 DNA reads TGTGCCAGCAGCCACCTGACTAGTTCGGGTGAGCAGTACTTC. Its translation: CASSHLTSSGEQYF. Full variable domain (outside the CDR3, taken from reference TRBV14 and TRBJ2-7): EAGVTQFPSHSVIEKGQTVTLRCDPISGHDNLYWYRRVMGKEIKFLLHFVKESKQDESGMPNNRFLAERTGGTYSTLKVQPAELEDSGVYFCASSHLTSSGEQYFGPGTRLTVT.

This chain uses TRBV19 with TRBJ1-1; a possible D gene is TRBD1 (5 bases). The CDR3 contains 12 residues. Per the germline V gene, CDR1 is LNHDA and CDR2 is SQIVND (reference sequence). V lost 7 bases to trimming and J lost 1 base, with 7 bases between them. CDR3 bases: TGTGCCAGTACGGGGGAGAACACTGAAGCTTTCTTT. Translating gives CASTGENTEAFF.

The V and J genes are TRBV19 and TRBJ1-6; 7 positions agree with TRBD1. Germline V gene lookup returns CDR1 LNHDA and CDR2 SQIVND (reference sequence). V gave up 6 bases and J gave up 5 bases; unmatched junction bases: 4. The CDR3 totals 14 residues. The DNA of the CDR3 is TGTGCCAGTAGACGAGGGACAGATAATTCACCCCTCCACTTT. Protein product: CASRRGTDNSPLHF.

The chain carries TRBV7-2 and TRBJ2-3; D is perhaps TRBD2 (6 bases). Trimming shortened V by 1 base and J by 0 bases, and 11 bases separated the two germline ends. The V gene's germline CDR1 is SGHTA and CDR2 FQGNSA. The CDR3 totals 16 residues. CDR3 region: CASSLVADASTDTQYF. The CDR3 DNA reads as TGTGCCAGCAGCTTAGTAGCGGACGCTAGCACAGATACGCAGTATTTT.

This sequence joins TRBV12-3 or TRBV12-4 and TRBJ2-2; no clear D gene. Trimming left V 7 bases short and J 5 bases short, with 11 bases between. The CDR3 is 13 amino acids. The CDR3 sequence is CASTLTRTGELFF. CDR3 DNA: TGTGCCAGCACCTTGACCAGGACCGGGGAGCTGTTTTTT.

The V call is TRBV15, the J call TRBJ1-1; perhaps TRBD1 as D (6 bases). Germline-derived CDR1 and CDR2 are LNHNV and YYDKDF (reference sequence). The CDR3 extends over 15 amino acids. V lost 4 bases to trimming and J lost 1 base, with 13 bases between them. CDR3 loop: CATSNVWTENTEAFF. CDR3 DNA sequence: TGTGCCACCAGCAACGTTTGGACAGAGAACACTGAAGCTTTCTTT.

The chain couples TRBV14 to TRBJ2-3, with a weak D call TRBD2 (5 bases). CDR3 length: 14 residues. CDR1 and CDR2 from the germline V gene are SGHDN and FVKESK. V lost 5 bases and J 4 bases, leaving 13 bases between the germline ends. The CDR3 protein is CASSKDFFPDTQYF. CDR3 in DNA: TGTGCCAGCAGCAAGGACTTTTTTCCAGATACGCAGTATTTT.

The CDR3 DNA is TGTGCCAGCAGCTCTAAGGGCCTAGCGGGGCCCTACGAGCAGTACTTC. Translation gives CASSSKGLAGPYEQYF. The rearrangement links TRBV7-3 to TRBJ2-7; 9 nucleotides agree with TRBD2. Germline loops: CDR1 SGHTA, CDR2 FQGTGA. This CDR3 region has 16 residues. V lost 4 bases, J lost 2 bases, and 9 bases stayed unmatched.

Turning to this clone: Within the sample, other DNA sequences also encode this same CDR3. This chain links TRBV6-5 with TRBJ1-1; D may be TRBD1 (6 bases). Germline CDR1 and CDR2: MNHEY and SVGAGI. The CDR3 has 14 amino acids. V was pared by 5 bases and J by 0 bases, with 10 bases between. The CDR3 region is CASSRTAMNTEAFF. The CDR3 region has the DNA TGTGCCAGCAGTCGGACAGCGATGAACACTGAAGCTTTCTTT.

The chain links TRBV30 to TRBJ1-5; TRBD1 matches at 7 bases. V lost 5 bases, J lost 5 bases, and 6 bases stayed unmatched. The CDR3 spans 13 residues. Germline assignment: CDR1 GTSNPN and CDR2 SVGIG (reference sequence). CDR3 DNA sequence: TGTGCCTGGGGCTTTCAGGGGGATCAGCCCCAGCATTTT. It specifies CAWGFQGDQPQHF.

V and J are TRBV19 and TRBJ2-5; 7 nucleotides line up with TRBD1. The CDR3 is 15 amino acids. The trim removed 3 bases at V and 0 bases at J, leaving 4 bases unmatched. In germline, CDR1 is LNHDA, CDR2 SQIVND (reference sequence). For the CDR3, the DNA is TGTGCCAGTAGTATTCACGGGACAGACCAAGAGACCCAGTACTTC. It yields the protein CASSIHGTDQETQYF.

J is TRBJ2-5 and V is TRBV5-6; 7 positions match TRBD2. CDR3 length: 15 residues. The germline gives CDR1 SGHDT, CDR2 YYEEEE. Trimming cost V 4 bases and J 5 bases; bases outside gene matches: 11. The CDR3 here is CASSPPGLWGETQYF. Written as DNA, the CDR3 is TGTGCCAGCAGCCCGCCGGGACTATGGGGTGAGACCCAGTACTTC. Based on the CDR3 plus reference TRBV5-6 and TRBJ2-5, the full variable domain is DAGVTQSPTHLIKTRGQQVTLRCSPKSGHDTVSWYQQALGQGPQFIFQYYEEEERQRGNFPDRFSGHQFPNYSSELNVNALLLGDSALYLCASSPPGLWGETQYFGPGTRLLVL.

The V gene is TRBV2, the J gene TRBJ2-5, with D possibly matching TRBD2 (6 bases). CDR1 SNHLY and CDR2 FYNNEI come from the germline V gene. V was trimmed by 5 bases and J by 3 bases, leaving 10 bases between them. The CDR3 length is 13 residues. CDR3 region: CASSFGGKETQYF. Here the CDR3 DNA reads TGTGCCAGCAGTTTTGGGGGGAAAGAGACCCAGTACTTC. Variable domain in full (rest from reference TRBV2 and TRBJ2-5): EPEVTQTPSHQVTQMGQEVILRCVPISNHLYFYWYRQILGQKVEFLVSFYNNEISEKSEIFDDQFSVERPDGSNFTLKIRSTKLEDSAMYFCASSFGGKETQYFGPGTRLLVL.

This rearrangement joins TRBV19 to TRBJ2-2; D is possibly TRBD1 (5 bases). The CDR3 runs 16 residues. The ends were cut back, 4 bases at V and 7 bases at J, with 19 bases in the middle. Per germline, CDR1 LNHDA and CDR2 SQIVND (reference sequence). This CDR3 is CASSRVRVRVGGELFF. The DNA of the CDR3 is TGTGCCAGTAGTAGGGTCCGGGTCAGGGTTGGCGGGGAGCTGTTTTTT.

The gene calls are TRBV6-1 and TRBJ1-2; possibly TRBD1 for D (5 bases). V dropped 3 bases and J dropped 5 bases, with 10 bases sitting between them. Germline loops: CDR1 MNHNS, CDR2 SASEGT. The CDR3 has 13 residues. CDR3 DNA sequence: TGTGCCAGCAGTGACGGGGGAAGGTATGGCTACACCTTC. Amino acids: CASSDGGRYGYTF.

This sequence joins TRBV6-5 and TRBJ1-6; TRBD1 matches 7 bases. CDR1 is MNHEY and CDR2 is SVGAGI in the germline V gene. This CDR3 has 15 residues. Trimming at V came to 6 bases and at J to 7 bases, leaving 9 bases not matched to a gene. The CDR3 loop reads CASSSGQDLNSPLHF. The CDR3 DNA reads as TGTGCCAGCAGCTCAGGACAGGACCTAAATTCACCCCTCCACTTT.

This chain uses TRBV7-2 with TRBJ2-7, with TRBD1 matching 8 bases. CDR1 and CDR2 (germline): SGHTA, FQGNSA. Unmatched junction bases numbered 6, after V lost 5 bases and J lost 0 bases. The CDR3 has 15 amino acids. The DNA of the CDR3 is TGTGCCAGCAGCCCGACAGGGGTTATCTCCTACGAGCAGTACTTC. Translated, it gives CASSPTGVISYEQYF.

This chain uses TRBV5-1 with TRBJ1-6; 8 nucleotides align to TRBD1. Germline CDR1 reads SGHRS; CDR2 reads YFSETQ. The CDR3 length is 17 residues. V trimming: 1 base; J trimming: 0 bases; junction bases outside the gene matches: 3. CDR3 amino acids: CASSLRDRSSYNSPLHF. CDR3 coding DNA: TGCGCCAGCAGCTTGCGGGACAGGAGCTCCTATAATTCACCCCTCCACTTT.

J is TRBJ2-1 and V is TRBV18; 8 nucleotides match TRBD2. The CDR3 length is 18 residues. The V and J ends lost 3 bases and 4 bases, in that order; junction bases with no gene match: 14. CDR1 and CDR2 from the germline V gene are KGHSH and LQKENI. CDR3: CASSPGASGWGTYNEQFF. DNA of the CDR3: TGTGCCAGCTCACCCGGGGCTAGCGGGTGGGGGACTTACAATGAGCAGTTCTTC.

CDR3 in DNA: TGCGCCAGCAGCTTAACACAGGGGAATACTGGCTACACCTTC. Protein product: CASSLTQGNTGYTF. The rearrangement links TRBV5-1 to TRBJ1-2, with TRBD1 matching 7 bases. The germline CDR1 and CDR2 sequences are SGHRS and YFSETQ. V trimming: 2 bases; J trimming: 7 bases; junction bases outside the gene matches: 8. There are 14 residues in the CDR3.

This clone has a handful of counts. CDR3 coding DNA: TGTGCCAGCAGCTGGCAGACAACTAATGAAAAACTGTTTTTT. Its translation is CASSWQTTNEKLFF. The chain links TRBV7-2 to TRBJ1-4, with D uncertain. There are 14 residues in the CDR3. CDR1 and CDR2 (germline): SGHTA, FQGNSA. Trimming took 4 bases from V and 0 from J, leaving 6 bases between them.

The chain joins TRBV28 to TRBJ2-5; TRBD2 agrees at 7 bases. Trimming cost V 11 bases and J 5 bases; bases outside gene matches: 11. CDR3 size: 13 residues. The germline CDR1 and CDR2 sequences are MDHEN and SYDVKM. The CDR3 loop reads CAAEGGGRETQYF. The CDR3 bases are TGTGCCGCGGAGGGCGGGGGACGGGAGACCCAGTACTTC.

This clone was counted between two and nine times. V is TRBV18 and J is TRBJ1-1, with D uncertain. The germline V gene has CDR1 KGHSH and CDR2 LQKENI. With 6 bases removed from V and 3 bases from J, the gap between germline ends came to 17 bases. The CDR3 spans 15 residues. CDR3 sequence: CASSSPIRTDTEAFF. Written as DNA, the CDR3 is TGTGCCAGCTCCTCCCCGATTAGAACGGACACTGAAGCTTTCTTT.

The rearrangement links TRBV7-9 to TRBJ1-1; weak D call: TRBD1 (6 bases). Trimming took 8 bases from V and 7 from J, leaving 23 bases between them. Germline assignment: CDR1 SEHNR and CDR2 FQNEAQ (reference sequence). CDR3 length: 15 amino acids. DNA for the CDR3: TGTGCCAGCCAGCGGGACACCGGTTCTATCGATGAAGCTTTCTTT. Residues: CASQRDTGSIDEAFF.

The gene calls are TRBV6-5 and TRBJ2-5; D not resolved. The CDR3 is made up of 15 amino acids. Trimming removed 0 bases at V and 2 bases at J, with 10 bases between. Germline CDR1 is MNHEY and CDR2 is SVGAGI. The CDR3 loop is CASSYSNTQQETQYF. CDR3 bases: TGTGCCAGCAGTTACTCGAACACGCAACAAGAGACCCAGTACTTC.